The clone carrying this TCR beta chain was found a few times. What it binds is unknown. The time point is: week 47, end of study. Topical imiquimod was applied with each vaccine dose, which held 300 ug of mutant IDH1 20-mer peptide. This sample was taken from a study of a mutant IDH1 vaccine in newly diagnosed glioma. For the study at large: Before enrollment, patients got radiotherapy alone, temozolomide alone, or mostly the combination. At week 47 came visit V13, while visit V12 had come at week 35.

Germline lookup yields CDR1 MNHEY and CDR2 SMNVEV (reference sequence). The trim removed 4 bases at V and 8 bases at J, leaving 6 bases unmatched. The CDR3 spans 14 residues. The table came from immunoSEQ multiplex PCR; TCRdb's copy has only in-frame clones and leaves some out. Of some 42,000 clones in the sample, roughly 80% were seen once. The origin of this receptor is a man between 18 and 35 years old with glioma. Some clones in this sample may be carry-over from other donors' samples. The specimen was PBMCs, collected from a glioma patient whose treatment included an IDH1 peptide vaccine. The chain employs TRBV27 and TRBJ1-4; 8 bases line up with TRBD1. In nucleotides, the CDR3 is TGTGCCAGCAGTTCGGACAGGGCGGGGGAAAAACTGTTTTTT. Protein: CASSSDRAGEKLFF.